These T cell receptor beta chains were read from a single sample in a study of CD4 T cells in relation to SARS-CoV-2 and coronaviruses. Some clones are missing from TCRdb's copy, which holds only in-frame ones; the method was immunoSEQ multiplex PCR. The repertoire holds some 70,000 clones, with over 90% as singletons. The sample comprised naive CD4+ T cells from PBMCs. The origin of the receptors is a human donor in good health. Each CDR3 is given without its conserved first and last residue. Each record gives: V gene, CDR3 length, CDR3 protein.

V: TRBV4-3; length: 12; CDR3: ASSQGDRGTEAF
V: TRBV19; length: 14; CDR3: ASSIDPDPSYNEQF
V: TRBV7-2; length: 13; CDR3: ASSLGARSTDTQY
V: TRBV7-8; length: 13; CDR3: ASSPRRFSDSPLH
V: TRBV19; length: 13; CDR3: ASSIDGHLNTEAF
V: TRBV3-1/TRBV3-2; length: 13; CDR3: ASSQEVRVGRPLH
V: TRBV18; length: 11; CDR3: ASSPGSQETQY
V: TRBV19; length: 17; CDR3: ASSKGLAGDLNFYNEQF
V: TRBV5-1; length: 12; CDR3: ASSPRRKAETQY
V: TRBV19; length: 13; CDR3: ASSDSRLSADGYT
V: TRBV2; length: 10; CDR3: ASSKYGDTIY
V: TRBV9; length: 12; CDR3: ASSAPSRGNEQF
V: TRBV4-3; length: 13; CDR3: ASSQGDGRDYEQY
V: TRBV10-3; length: 13; CDR3: AISESRAAGNTIY
V: TRBV28; length: 10; CDR3: ASSLLVQPQH
V: TRBV7-9; length: 12; CDR3: ASSFRGTGDTQY
V: TRBV6-1; length: 14; CDR3: ASSGASSGGGDTQY
V: TRBV5-4; length: 13; CDR3: ASSLSTQGTGELF
V: TRBV6-5; length: 12; CDR3: ASQGLDGSYGYT
V: TRBV28; length: 13; CDR3: ASSFRLARDFGYT
V: TRBV3-1/TRBV3-2; length: 9; CDR3: ASSRPGRYT
V: TRBV5-6; length: 11; CDR3: ASSLADHEKLF
V: TRBV7-6; length: 11; CDR3: ASSSGDSYEQY
V: TRBV7-9; length: 14; CDR3: ASSPRLGLTNEKLF
V: TRBV5-1; length: 13; CDR3: ASSLAVEIVGGYT
V: TRBV3-1/TRBV3-2; length: 14; CDR3: ASSREPGGISETQY
V: TRBV7-9; length: 14; CDR3: ASSPKTGSNTGELF
V: TRBV5-1; length: 12; CDR3: ASTVLLAGDTQY
V: TRBV28; length: 10; CDR3: ASRDVNYGYT
V: TRBV7-7; length: 13; CDR3: ASSSGLAGANEQF
V: TRBV29-1; length: 13; CDR3: SVGGQGATNYGYT